The 5 T cell receptor beta chains listed next were all sequenced from one sample in a study of blood T cells in healthy people across ages. A sample-barcoded 5' primer and a J-beta primer mix were used in a second PCR of roughly 7 to 11 cycles. TCRdb analysed the 5' RACE reads with MiXCR anew, one entry per CDR3 protein. Of 790,000 or so distinct CDR3 sequences listed, 56% are singletons. Sequencing was performed on blood. These receptors were taken from a man aged 35 to 55 in good health.

V gene TRBV10-3 combines with J gene TRBJ2-1, with D possibly being TRBD1 or TRBD2 (5 bases each). Trimming took off 8 bases at V and 0 bases at J, with 17 bases between the two ends. Per the germline V gene, CDR1 is ENHRY and CDR2 is SYGVKD. This CDR3 spans 16 amino acids. The CDR3 loop reads CAIPGARRYSYNEQFF. For the CDR3, the DNA is TGTGCCATCCCCGGGGCGCGCCGTTACTCCTACAATGAGCAGTTCTTC.

The chain has TRBV7-2 and TRBJ2-7; D not certain. The CDR3 consists of 13 residues. Germline CDR1 and CDR2: SGHTA and FQGNSA. Trimming removed 1 base from V and 2 bases from J, with 6 bases in between. CDR3 in amino acids: CASSLVETYEQYF. The CDR3 nucleotides are TGTGCCAGCAGCTTAGTAGAAACCTACGAGCAGTACTTC.

This clonotype was counted between two and nine times. The chain recombines TRBV7-2 with TRBJ2-3; 7 bases match TRBD1. The CDR3 spans 14 residues. CDR1 and CDR2 (germline): SGHTA, FQGNSA. V lost 6 bases, J lost 2 bases, and 5 bases stayed unmatched. The CDR3, as DNA: TGTGCCAGCAGGCGCAGGGGGTACACAGATACGCAGTATTTT. Amino acid sequence: CASRRRGYTDTQYF.

This rearrangement joins TRBV20-1 to TRBJ2-5; 7 bases match TRBD1. V was clipped by 3 bases and J by 2 bases; unmatched bases: 9. There are 15 residues in the CDR3. Germline CDR1 reads DFQATT; CDR2 reads SNEGSKA (reference sequence). This CDR3 is CSASWRVGQQETQYF. In DNA form, the CDR3 reads TGCAGTGCTAGCTGGCGGGTGGGACAGCAAGAGACCCAGTACTTC.

This chain links TRBV29-1 with TRBJ2-1, with 10 bases identical to TRBD1. Judging by the DNA end, TRBJ2-5 fits better; the J call may be wrong. From germline, CDR1 is SQVTM and CDR2 ANQGSEA. The CDR3 has 14 amino acids. The CDR3 DNA reads TGCAGCGTTGAAACGGGACAGGGGATAGGGACCCAGTACTTC. It codes for CSVETGQGIGTQYF.